The present T cell receptor (beta chain) was sequenced within a study of OX40 agonist ivuxolimab in advanced cancers. About the research overall: Ivuxolimab is a fully human IgG2 antibody that activates OX40 (CD134). Whole-study results and caveats: Clonal expansion was seen in CD4+ and CD8+ blood T cells by week 6 at 0.1 to 3.0 mg/kg. Some nonresponders also had low normalized T-cell clonal expansion.

Patients who had autoimmune disease history or got systemic immunosuppression were left out. In the case of this clone: Antigen specificity is unknown.

CDR3 length equals 15 residues. Germline V gene data show CDR1 as MDHEN and CDR2 as SYDVKM. V dropped 10 bases and J dropped 4 bases, with 22 bases sitting between them. Produced via immunoSEQ multiplex PCR; TCRdb's table is partial and in-frame only. The data contain fewer than 90,000 clones, about 88% of them singletons. The chain combines TRBV28 with TRBJ1-1; perhaps TRBD1 as D (5 bases). This clonotype originated in an adult with an advanced solid tumor such as melanoma, head and neck, liver or kidney cancer. Specimen: CD4+ or CD8+ T cells sorted from blood, collected in a trial of the OX40 agonist ivuxolimab. CDR3 region: CATNLGVGHLTEAFF. In DNA, the CDR3 is TGTGCCACCAATTTAGGGGTGGGTCACCTCACTGAAGCTTTCTTT.